Only a few counts were recorded for the clone carrying this T cell receptor beta chain. Primers used in a second PCR of roughly 6 to 11 cycles were a sample-barcoded 5' primer and a J-beta primer mix. TCRdb recomputed calls from the 5' RACE reads with MiXCR, one row per CDR3 protein. The data contain some 1.7 million distinct CDR3 sequences, 28% of them seen just once; the ten biggest clones take up roughly 8%. The data were obtained in a study of blood T cells in healthy people across ages. V was clipped by 2 bases and J by 4 bases; unmatched bases: 6. Germline V lookup: CDR1 DFQATT, CDR2 SNEGSKA (reference sequence). The CDR3 is 14 residues long.

The sequence was obtained from a woman aged 25 to 39 in good health. The genes are TRBV20-1 and TRBJ1-1, with 8 bases that match TRBD1. The sample comprised blood. The CDR3, as DNA: TGCAGTGCTAGACCCAGGGGGCGCGTCACTGAAGCTTTCTTT. Residues: CSARPRGRVTEAFF.